This TCR beta chain was sequenced during a study of resident and recirculating memory T cells in vitiligo. Overall study: Each patient gave two lesional and two nonlesional epidermal shave biopsies, plus PBMCs.

For this clone: What it recognizes is unknown.

CDR1 MNHEY and CDR2 SMNVEV come from the germline V gene (reference sequence). Losses at the gene ends were 5 bases for V and 4 bases for J; bases not matched to a gene: 10. The length of the CDR3 is 16 residues. The table came from immunoSEQ multiplex PCR; TCRdb's copy has only in-frame clones and leaves some out. The sample yields around 70,000 clones, approximately 93% seen once. General observations from the study: No single dominant TCR clone appeared; lesion clonality varied.

No change in lesions over the prior 6 months defined stable disease. No patient showed confetti depigmentation, a clinical sign of active disease. This chain joins TRBV27 and TRBJ2-4; the match to TRBD1 covers 8 bases. The TCR was taken from a male donor with vitiligo. The specimen sequenced was blood. CDR3 protein: CASSPWTGSAKNIQYF. The CDR3 nucleotides are TGTGCCAGCAGTCCTTGGACAGGGTCGGCAAAAAACATTCAGTACTTC.